The clone carrying this TCR beta chain occurred a few times. This specimen comes from a study of control samples from healthy donors and cancer patients. Here immunoSEQ multiplex PCR was the method, and the copy in TCRdb shows in-frame clones only, minus some. The sample lists roughly 100,000 clones; almost 90% were seen once. This CDR3 has 15 residues. Germline values: CDR1 MNHNS, CDR2 SASEGT. The V gene end was trimmed by 2 bases and the J gene end by 3 bases; junction bases not matched to a gene: 3. The chain has TRBV6-1 and TRBJ2-5; 10 bases are a match to TRBD1. Specimen: blood. The receptor's source is a man under 40 in good health. The CDR3 spells CASSEQGQGKETQYF. DNA of the CDR3: TGTGCCAGCAGTGAACAGGGACAGGGGAAAGAGACCCAGTACTTC.